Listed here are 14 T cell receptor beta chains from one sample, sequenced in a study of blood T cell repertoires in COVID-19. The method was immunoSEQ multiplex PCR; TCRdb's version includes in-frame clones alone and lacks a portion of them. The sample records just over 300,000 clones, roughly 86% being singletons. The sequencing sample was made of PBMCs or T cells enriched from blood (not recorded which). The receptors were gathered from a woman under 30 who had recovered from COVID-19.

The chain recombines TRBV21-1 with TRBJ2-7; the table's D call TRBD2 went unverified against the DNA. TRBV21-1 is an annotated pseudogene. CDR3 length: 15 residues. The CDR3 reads CASSLGGFLPYEQYF. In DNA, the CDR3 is TGTGCCAGCAGCCTTGGAGGGTTTCTGCCCTACGAGCAGTACTTC.

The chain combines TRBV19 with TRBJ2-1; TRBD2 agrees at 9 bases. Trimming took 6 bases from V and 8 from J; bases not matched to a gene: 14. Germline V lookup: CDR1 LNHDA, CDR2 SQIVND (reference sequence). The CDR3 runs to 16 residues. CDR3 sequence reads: CASSSIAGEVTYEQFF. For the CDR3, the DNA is TGTGCCAGTAGCTCGATAGCGGGAGAGGTTACCTATGAGCAGTTCTTC.

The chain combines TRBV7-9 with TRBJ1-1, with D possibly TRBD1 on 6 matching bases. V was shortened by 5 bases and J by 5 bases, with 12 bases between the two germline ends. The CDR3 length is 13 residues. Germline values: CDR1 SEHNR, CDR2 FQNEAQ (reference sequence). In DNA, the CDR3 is TGTGCCAGCAGCGCCGTTACAGGGACTGAAGCTTTCTTT. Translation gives CASSAVTGTEAFF.

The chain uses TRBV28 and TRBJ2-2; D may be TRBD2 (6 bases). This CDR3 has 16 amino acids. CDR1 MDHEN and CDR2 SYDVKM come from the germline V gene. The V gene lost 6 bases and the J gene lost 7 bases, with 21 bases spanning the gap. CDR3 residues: CASRAVEPSAFGELFF. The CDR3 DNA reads TGTGCCAGCAGAGCCGTTGAACCTAGCGCTTTCGGGGAGCTGTTTTTT.

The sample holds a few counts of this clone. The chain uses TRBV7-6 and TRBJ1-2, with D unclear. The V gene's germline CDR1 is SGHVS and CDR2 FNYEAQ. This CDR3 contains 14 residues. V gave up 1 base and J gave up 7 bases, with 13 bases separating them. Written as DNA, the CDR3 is TGTGCCAGCAGCTTAGGTCTCCCGGGGAGTGGCTACACCTTC. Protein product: CASSLGLPGSGYTF.

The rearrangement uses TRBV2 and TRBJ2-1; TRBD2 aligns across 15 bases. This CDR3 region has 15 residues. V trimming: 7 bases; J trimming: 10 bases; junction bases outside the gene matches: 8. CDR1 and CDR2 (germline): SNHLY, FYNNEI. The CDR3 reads CASIRGTSGGREQFF. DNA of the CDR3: TGTGCCAGCATACGCGGGACTAGCGGGGGGAGGGAGCAGTTCTTC.

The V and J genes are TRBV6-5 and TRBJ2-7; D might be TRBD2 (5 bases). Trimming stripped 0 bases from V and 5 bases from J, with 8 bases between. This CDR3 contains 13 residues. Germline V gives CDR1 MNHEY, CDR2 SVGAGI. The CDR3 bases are TGTGCCAGCAGTTACTCGAGAGGGAACGAGCAGTACTTC. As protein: CASSYSRGNEQYF.

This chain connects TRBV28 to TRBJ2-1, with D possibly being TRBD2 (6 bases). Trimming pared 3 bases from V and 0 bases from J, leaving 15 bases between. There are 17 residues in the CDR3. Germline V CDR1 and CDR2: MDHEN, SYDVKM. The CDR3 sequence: CASSLGYGGDSYNEQFF. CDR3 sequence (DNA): TGTGCCAGCAGTTTGGGATATGGCGGGGACTCCTACAATGAGCAGTTCTTC.

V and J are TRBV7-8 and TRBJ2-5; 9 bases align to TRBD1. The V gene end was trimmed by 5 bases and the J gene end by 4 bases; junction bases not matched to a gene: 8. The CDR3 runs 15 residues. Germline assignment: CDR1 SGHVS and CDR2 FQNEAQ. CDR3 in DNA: TGTGCCAGCAGCCCGCCCCGGGACAGGGCAGAGACCCAGTACTTC. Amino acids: CASSPPRDRAETQYF.

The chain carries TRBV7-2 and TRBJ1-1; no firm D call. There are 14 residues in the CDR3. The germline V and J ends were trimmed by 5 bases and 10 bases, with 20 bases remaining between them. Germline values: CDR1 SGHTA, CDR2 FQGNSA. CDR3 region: CASSPGGAQHAAFF. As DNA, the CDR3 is TGTGCCAGCAGCCCGGGAGGCGCTCAACATGCAGCTTTCTTT. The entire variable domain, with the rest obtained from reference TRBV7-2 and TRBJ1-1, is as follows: GAGVSQSPSNKVTEKGKDVELRCDPISGHTALYWYRQSLGQGLEFLIYFQGNSAPDKSGLPSDRFSAERTGGSVSTLTIQRTQQEDSAVYLCASSPGGAQHAAFFGQGTRLTVV.

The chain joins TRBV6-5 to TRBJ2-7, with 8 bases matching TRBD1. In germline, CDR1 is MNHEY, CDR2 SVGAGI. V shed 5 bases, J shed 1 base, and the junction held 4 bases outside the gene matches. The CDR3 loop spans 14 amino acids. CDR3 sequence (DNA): TGTGCCAGCAGTCCCCGGGACAGGTCCTACGAGCAGTACTTC. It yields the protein CASSPRDRSYEQYF.

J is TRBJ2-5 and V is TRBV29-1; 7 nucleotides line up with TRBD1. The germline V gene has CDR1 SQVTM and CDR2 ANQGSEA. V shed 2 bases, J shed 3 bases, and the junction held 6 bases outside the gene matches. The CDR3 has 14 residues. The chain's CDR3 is CSVESLDREETQYF. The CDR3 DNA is TGCAGCGTTGAAAGCCTAGACAGGGAAGAGACCCAGTACTTC. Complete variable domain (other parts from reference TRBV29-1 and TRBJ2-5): SAVISQKPSRDICQRGTSLTIQCQVDSQVTMMFWYRQQPGQSLTLIATANQGSEATYESGFVIDKFPISRPNLTFSTLTVSNMSPEDSSIYLCSVESLDREETQYFGPGTRLLVL.

The CDR3 region is CASSTRRTGEANYGYTF. As DNA, the CDR3 is TGTGCCAGCAGCACTCGGAGGACAGGGGAAGCTAACTATGGCTACACCTTC. The V gene is TRBV13, the J gene TRBJ1-2; TRBD1 agrees at 9 bases. The CDR3 consists of 17 residues. Losses at the gene ends were 5 bases for V and 0 bases for J; bases not matched to a gene: 10. Germline CDR1 PRHDT, CDR2 FYEKMQ (reference sequence).

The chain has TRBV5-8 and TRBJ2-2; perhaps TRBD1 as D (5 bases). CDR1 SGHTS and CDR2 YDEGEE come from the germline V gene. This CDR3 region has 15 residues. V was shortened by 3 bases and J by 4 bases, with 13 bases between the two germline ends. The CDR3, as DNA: TGTGCCAGCAGCTCCAGGACACCCCGCACCGGGGAGCTGTTTTTT. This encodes CASSSRTPRTGELFF.